The next 11 T cell receptor beta chains were all read from a single sample in a study of regulatory T cells in long-lasting Graves disease. The time point was: persistent/refractory GD, antithyroid drugs over 5 years with positive TRAb. RNA isolated from PBMCs was used to make the TCR library. Sequencing libraries for TCR beta were prepared with iRepertoire HTBI primers and Arm-PCR of CDR3 regions. MiXCR was run by TCRdb on the multiplex PCR reads, yielding one entry per CDR3 protein. The profile shows approximately 400,000 distinct CDR3 sequences, less than 25% of them singletons. Specimen: peripheral blood mononuclear cells (PBMCs), collected when the disease was refractory, from a patient treated with antithyroid drugs. The receptors stem from a female donor with Graves disease.

This clonotype was counted at least ten times. The chain couples TRBV7-2 to TRBJ1-5; D remains unclear. CDR1 is SGHTA, CDR2 FQGNSA, per germline. V was shortened by 4 bases and J by 4 bases, with 8 bases between the two germline ends. The CDR3 is 13 amino acids. CDR3 region: CASSSSVNQPQHF. As DNA, the CDR3 is TGTGCCAGCAGCTCGTCTGTTAATCAGCCCCAGCATTTT.

This clonotype was seen a few times. The V gene is TRBV28, the J gene TRBJ2-7, with 8 bases aligning to TRBD1. Germline V lookup: CDR1 MDHEN, CDR2 SYDVKM. The V and J ends lost 4 bases and 3 bases, in that order; junction bases with no gene match: 5. The CDR3 covers 14 residues. CDR3 sequence (DNA): TGTGCCAGCAGTTCGACAGGGGTTGTCTACGAGCAGTACTTC. Protein sequence: CASSSTGVVYEQYF.

This clonotype occurred many times. The genes are TRBV2 and TRBJ2-7; D is possibly TRBD2 (6 bases). There are 13 residues in the CDR3. Trimming stripped 5 bases from V and 3 bases from J, with 11 bases between. CDR1 and CDR2 from the germline V gene are SNHLY and FYNNEI. The CDR3 DNA sequence: TGTGCCAGCAGTCAGACTAGAGACTACGAGCAGTACTTC. The encoded protein is CASSQTRDYEQYF.

This clonotype was picked up many times. The V call is TRBV6-5, the J call TRBJ2-2; TRBD2 agrees at 12 bases. The germline V gene has CDR1 MNHEY and CDR2 SVGAGI. CDR3 length: 16 amino acids. The J segment lost 6 bases and the V segment lost 2 bases, leaving 4 bases of the junction unmatched. The CDR3 nucleotides read TGTGCCAGCAGTTACCTTACTAGCGGGAGGCCCGGGGAGCTGTTTTTT. Protein sequence: CASSYLTSGRPGELFF.

A note on this clonotype: Just one base apart from a much larger clone, this may be a read error. The chain uses TRBV12-3 or TRBV12-4 and TRBJ1-6, with 9 nucleotides matching TRBD1. Trimming took 8 bases from V and 10 from J; bases not matched to a gene: 9. CDR3 length: 14 amino acids. The CDR3 coding sequence is TGTGCCAGCGGTTCAGGACAGGGGAACTCACCCCTCCACTTT. It is translated as CASGSGQGNSPLHF.

Ten or more counts support this clonotype. The rearrangement links TRBV5-1 to TRBJ2-4; the match to TRBD2 covers 15 bases. Trimming cost V 4 bases and J 0 bases; bases outside gene matches: 2. The CDR3 extends over 17 amino acids. Germline lookup yields CDR1 SGHRS and CDR2 YFSETQ. CDR3 residues: CASSKGLAGGAKNIQYF. In DNA, the CDR3 is TGCGCCAGCAGCAAGGGACTAGCGGGAGGAGCCAAAAACATTCAGTACTTC.

This clonotype was detected a few times. The J gene is TRBJ1-1, the V gene TRBV19; D uncertain. The CDR3 has 15 amino acids. In germline, CDR1 is LNHDA, CDR2 SQIVND (reference sequence). V lost 3 bases to trimming and J lost 0 bases, with 11 bases between them. The CDR3 sequence: CASSIQTSMNTEAFF. Written as DNA, the CDR3 is TGTGCCAGTAGTATCCAGACTTCCATGAACACTGAAGCTTTCTTT.

This clonotype came up a few times. The CDR3 reads CASSEGTSGNYEQYF. CDR3 sequence (DNA): TGTGCCAGCAGTGAAGGGACTAGCGGGAACTACGAGCAGTACTTC. The rearrangement joins TRBV6-1 to TRBJ2-7; 12 bases match TRBD2. CDR3 length: 15 amino acids. Trimming took 1 base from V and 3 from J; bases not matched to a gene: 1. CDR1 is MNHNS and CDR2 is SASEGT in the germline V gene.

This clonotype was detected a few times. V and J are TRBV7-9 and TRBJ2-5; possibly TRBD1 or TRBD2 for D (5 bases each). CDR1 and CDR2 from the germline V gene are SEHNR and FQNEAQ (reference sequence). Trimming took 0 bases from V and 4 from J, leaving 9 bases between them. The CDR3 contains 14 residues. Here the CDR3 DNA reads TGTGCCAGCAGCTTAGCGGCAGGGAGAGAGACCCAGTACTTC. Translating it yields CASSLAAGRETQYF. Complete variable domain (other parts from reference TRBV7-9 and TRBJ2-5): DTGVSQNPRHKITKRGQNVTFRCDPISEHNRLYWYRQTLGQGPEFLTYFQNEAQLEKSRLLSDRFSAERPKGSFSTLEIQRTEQGDSAMYLCASSLAAGRETQYFGPGTRLLVL.

This clonotype was seen a single time. The chain employs TRBV20-1 and TRBJ1-3; no clear D. The V gene's germline CDR1 is DFQATT and CDR2 SNEGSKA (reference sequence). Between the trimmed V and J ends, which lost 0 bases and 4 bases, there was a span of 16 bases. The CDR3 contains 16 residues. This CDR3 is CSARDHGSGVGNTIYF. In nucleotides, the CDR3 is TGCAGTGCTAGAGATCACGGGAGCGGGGTGGGAAACACCATATATTTT.

The V call is TRBV3-1, the J call TRBJ2-7, with TRBD2 identical over 7 bases. The germline CDR1 and CDR2 sequences are LGHDT and YNNKEL (reference sequence). This CDR3 is built from 13 residues. V lost 4 bases and J lost 3; bases outside the gene matches: 3. The CDR3 coding sequence is TGTGCCAGCAGCCCGACTAGCAGCTACGAGCAGTACTTC. As protein: CASSPTSSYEQYF.